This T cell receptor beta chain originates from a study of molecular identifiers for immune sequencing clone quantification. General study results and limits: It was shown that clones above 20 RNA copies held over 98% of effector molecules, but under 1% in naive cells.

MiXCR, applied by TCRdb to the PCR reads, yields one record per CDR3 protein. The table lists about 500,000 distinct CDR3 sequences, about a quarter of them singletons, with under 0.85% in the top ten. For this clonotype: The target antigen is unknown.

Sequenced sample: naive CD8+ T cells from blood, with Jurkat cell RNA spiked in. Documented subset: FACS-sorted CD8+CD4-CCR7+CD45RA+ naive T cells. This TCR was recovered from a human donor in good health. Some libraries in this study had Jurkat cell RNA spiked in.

The CDR3 reads CASSPTSGRSYEQYF. In DNA form, the CDR3 reads TGTGCCAGCAGCCCGACGTCGGGACGGAGCTACGAGCAGTACTTC. The chain joins TRBV7-8 to TRBJ2-7; D may be TRBD1 or TRBD2 (5 bases each). Trimming removed 5 bases from V and 3 bases from J, with 17 bases in between. The CDR3 is 15 amino acids. The V gene's germline CDR1 is SGHVS and CDR2 FQNEAQ.